This T cell receptor beta chain emerged from a study of regulatory T cells in long-lasting Graves disease. Whole-study results and caveats: It was in persistent disease that TRBV28, TRBJ1-2 and TRBJ2-5 were favored. Relative to new patients (roughly 950), persistent patients exhibited greater sharing of public clonotypes (about 3,000).

The time point: newly diagnosed GD, antithyroid drugs for less than 3 months. The TCR library used RNA extracted from PBMCs. From an endocrinology department in Xi'an, China, came the patients. Trimming left V 3 bases short and J 6 bases short, with 15 bases between. CDR3 size: 15 residues. CDR1 and CDR2 (germline): KGHSH, LQKENI. For TCR beta, libraries came from iRepertoire HTBI primers and Arm-PCR of CDR3 regions. A single record per CDR3 protein comes from TCRdb applying MiXCR to the multiplex PCR reads. The data hold about 530,000 distinct CDR3 sequences, with roughly 15% observed a single time. Comments on this clonotype: Its matching antigen is unknown.

In addition, the sample was reused for a study of T cells in Graves' hyperthyroidism and ophthalmopathy. That report adds: Prediction of ophthalmopathy progression came a median 6.5 months pre-onset.

The chain carries TRBV18 and TRBJ1-3; D remains unclear. The sequencing here drew on peripheral blood mononuclear cells (PBMCs), taken at new diagnosis, from a patient treated with antithyroid drugs. The sequence came from a woman aged 35 to 60 with Graves disease. The CDR3 reads CASSPSKAGENTIYF. CDR3 nucleotide sequence: TGTGCCAGCTCACCCTCTAAGGCGGGTGAAAACACCATATATTTT.